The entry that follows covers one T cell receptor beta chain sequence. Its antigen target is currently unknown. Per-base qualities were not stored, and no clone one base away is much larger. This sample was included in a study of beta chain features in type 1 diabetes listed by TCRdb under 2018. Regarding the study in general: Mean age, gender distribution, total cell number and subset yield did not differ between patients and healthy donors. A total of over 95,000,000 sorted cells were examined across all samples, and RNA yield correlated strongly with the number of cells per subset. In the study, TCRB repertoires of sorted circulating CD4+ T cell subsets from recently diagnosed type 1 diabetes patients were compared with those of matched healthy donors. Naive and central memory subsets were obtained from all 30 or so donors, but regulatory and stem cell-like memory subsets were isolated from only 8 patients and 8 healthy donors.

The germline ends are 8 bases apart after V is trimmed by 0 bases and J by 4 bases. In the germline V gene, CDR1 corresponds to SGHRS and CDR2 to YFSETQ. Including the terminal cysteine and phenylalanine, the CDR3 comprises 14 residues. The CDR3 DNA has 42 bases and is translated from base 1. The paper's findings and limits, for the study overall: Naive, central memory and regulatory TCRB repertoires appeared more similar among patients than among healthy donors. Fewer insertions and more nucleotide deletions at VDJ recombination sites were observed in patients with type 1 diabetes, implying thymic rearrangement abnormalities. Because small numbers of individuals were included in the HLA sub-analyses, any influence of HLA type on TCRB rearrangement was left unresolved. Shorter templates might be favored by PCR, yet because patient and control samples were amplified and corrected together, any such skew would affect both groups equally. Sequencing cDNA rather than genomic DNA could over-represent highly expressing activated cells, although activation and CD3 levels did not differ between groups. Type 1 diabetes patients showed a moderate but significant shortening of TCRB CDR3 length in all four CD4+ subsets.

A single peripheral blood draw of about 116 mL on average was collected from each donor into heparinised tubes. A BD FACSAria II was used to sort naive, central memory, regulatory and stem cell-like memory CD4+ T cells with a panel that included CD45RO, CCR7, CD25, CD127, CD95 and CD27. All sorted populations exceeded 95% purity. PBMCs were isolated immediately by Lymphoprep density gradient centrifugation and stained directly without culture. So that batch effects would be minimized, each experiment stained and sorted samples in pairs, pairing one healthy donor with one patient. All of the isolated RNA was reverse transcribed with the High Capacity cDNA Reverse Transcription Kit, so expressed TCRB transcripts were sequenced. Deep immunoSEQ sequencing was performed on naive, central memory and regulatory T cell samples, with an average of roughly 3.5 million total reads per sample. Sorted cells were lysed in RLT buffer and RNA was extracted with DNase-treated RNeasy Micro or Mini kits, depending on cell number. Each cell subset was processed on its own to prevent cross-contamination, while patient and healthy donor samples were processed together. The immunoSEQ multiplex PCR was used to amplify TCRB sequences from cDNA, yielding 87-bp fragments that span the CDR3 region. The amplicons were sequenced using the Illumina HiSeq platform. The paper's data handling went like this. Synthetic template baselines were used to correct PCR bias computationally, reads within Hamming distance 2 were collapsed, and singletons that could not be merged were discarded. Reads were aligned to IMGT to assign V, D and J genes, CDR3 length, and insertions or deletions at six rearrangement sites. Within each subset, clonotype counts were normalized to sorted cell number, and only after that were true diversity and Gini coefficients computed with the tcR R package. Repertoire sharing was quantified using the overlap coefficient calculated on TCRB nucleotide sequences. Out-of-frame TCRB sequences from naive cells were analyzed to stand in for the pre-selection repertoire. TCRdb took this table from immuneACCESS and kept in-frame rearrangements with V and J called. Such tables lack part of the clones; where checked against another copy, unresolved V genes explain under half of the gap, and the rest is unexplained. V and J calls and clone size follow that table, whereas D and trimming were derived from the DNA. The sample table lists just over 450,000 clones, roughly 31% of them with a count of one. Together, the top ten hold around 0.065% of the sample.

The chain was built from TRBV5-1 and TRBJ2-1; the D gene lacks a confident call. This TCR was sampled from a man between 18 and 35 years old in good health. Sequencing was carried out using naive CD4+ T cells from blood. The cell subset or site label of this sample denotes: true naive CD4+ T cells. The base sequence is TGCGCCAGCAGCTTGGATCAGACATACAATGAGCAGTTCTTC. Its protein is CASSLDQTYNEQFF.